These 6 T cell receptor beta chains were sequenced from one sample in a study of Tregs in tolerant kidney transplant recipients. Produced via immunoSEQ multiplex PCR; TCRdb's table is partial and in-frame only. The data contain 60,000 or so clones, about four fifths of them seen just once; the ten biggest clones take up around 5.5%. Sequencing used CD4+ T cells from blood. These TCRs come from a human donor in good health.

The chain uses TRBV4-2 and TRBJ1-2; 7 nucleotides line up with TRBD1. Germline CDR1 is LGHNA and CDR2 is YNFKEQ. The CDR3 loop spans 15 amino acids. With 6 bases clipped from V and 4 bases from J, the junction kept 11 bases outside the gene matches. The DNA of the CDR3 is TGTGCCAGCAGTCCCGACAGGGATTATTCCTATGGCTACACCTTC. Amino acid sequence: CASSPDRDYSYGYTF.

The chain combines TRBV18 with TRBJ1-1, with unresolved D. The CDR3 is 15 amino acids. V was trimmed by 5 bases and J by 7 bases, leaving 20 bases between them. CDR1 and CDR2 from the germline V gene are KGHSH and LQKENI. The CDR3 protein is CASSDINRRFDEAFF. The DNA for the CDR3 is TGTGCCAGCTCAGACATTAATAGGAGGTTCGATGAAGCTTTCTTT.

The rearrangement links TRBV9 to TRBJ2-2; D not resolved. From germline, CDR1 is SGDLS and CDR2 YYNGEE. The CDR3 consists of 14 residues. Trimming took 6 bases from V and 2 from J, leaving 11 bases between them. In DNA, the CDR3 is TGTGCCAGCACCCCAAGTGCCAACACCGGGGAGCTGTTTTTT. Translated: CASTPSANTGELFF.

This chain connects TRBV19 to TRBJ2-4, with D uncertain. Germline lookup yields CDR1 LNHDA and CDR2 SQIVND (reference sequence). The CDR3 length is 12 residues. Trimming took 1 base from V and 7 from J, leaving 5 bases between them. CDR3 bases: TGTGCCAGTAGTATAGGTGAGAACATTCAGTACTTC. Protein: CASSIGENIQYF.

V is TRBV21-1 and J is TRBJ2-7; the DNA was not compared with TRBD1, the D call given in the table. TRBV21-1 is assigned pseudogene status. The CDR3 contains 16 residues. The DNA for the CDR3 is TGTGCCAGCAGCAAAAGCGTCTGGGAAGGGGCCTACGAGCAGTACTTC. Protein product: CASSKSVWEGAYEQYF.

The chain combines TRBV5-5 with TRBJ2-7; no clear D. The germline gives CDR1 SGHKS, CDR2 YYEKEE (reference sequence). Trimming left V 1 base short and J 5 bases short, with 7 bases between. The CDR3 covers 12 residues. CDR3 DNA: TGTGCCAGCAGCTTGAGTGCCCACGAGCAGTACTTC. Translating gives CASSLSAHEQYF.